What follows are 32 T cell receptor beta chains derived from one specimen sequenced in a study of cytomegalovirus exposure and HLA in healthy donors. The study ran its PCR with 60 Vbeta and 13 Jbeta primers. Profiling relied on immunoSEQ multiplex PCR, and the TCRdb table lists in-frame clones only, not all of them. The table has some 92,000 clones, around 72% seen once. The sample taken for sequencing was PBMCs. These receptors originate from a man between 18 and 29 years old in good health and CMV-seropositive.

The chain employs TRBV7-8 and TRBJ2-5; 10 positions match TRBD2. The length of the CDR3 is 16 residues. V trimming: 4 bases; J trimming: 0 bases; junction bases outside the gene matches: 5. CDR1 is SGHVS and CDR2 is FQNEAQ in the germline V gene. For the CDR3, the DNA is TGTGCCAGCAGCTCTACAGCGGGAGGGTACCAAGAGACCCAGTACTTC. This encodes CASSSTAGGYQETQYF.

This clone was recorded a few times. The V call is TRBV2, the J call TRBJ2-3; a weak D match, TRBD2 (6 bases). The V end was cut by 7 bases, the J end by 2 bases, with 13 bases between. This CDR3 comprises 14 residues. CDR1 is SNHLY, CDR2 FYNNEI, per germline. The CDR3 loop reads CASIGTQDTDTQYF. In nucleotides, the CDR3 is TGTGCCAGCATCGGGACTCAAGACACAGATACGCAGTATTTT.

V usage is TRBV2 and J usage is TRBJ2-3; possible D gene TRBD2, 6 bases. CDR3 length equals 17 residues. Germline CDR1 SNHLY, CDR2 FYNNEI. The V end was cut by 1 base, the J end by 2 bases, with 16 bases between. The CDR3 protein is CASSEGRVAGFTDTQYF. The CDR3 DNA reads TGTGCCAGCAGTGAAGGGCGGGTCGCGGGGTTCACAGATACGCAGTATTTT. Full variable domain (outside the CDR3, taken from reference TRBV2 and TRBJ2-3): EPEVTQTPSHQVTQMGQEVILRCVPISNHLYFYWYRQILGQKVEFLVSFYNNEISEKSEIFDDQFSVERPDGSNFTLKIRSTKLEDSAMYFCASSEGRVAGFTDTQYFGPGTRLTVL.

This clone was counted a few times. The CDR3 spells CASSEGEGGQPQHF. For the CDR3, the DNA is TGTGCCAGCAGTGAAGGGGAAGGGGGTCAGCCCCAGCATTTT. This sequence joins TRBV6-1 and TRBJ1-5; a weak D match, TRBD1 (6 bases). The CDR3 covers 14 residues. In germline, CDR1 is MNHNS, CDR2 SASEGT. Trimming shortened V by 1 base and J by 6 bases, and 10 bases separated the two germline ends.

The J gene is TRBJ1-1, the V gene TRBV29-1; a possible D gene is TRBD1 (6 bases). Trimming took off 4 bases at V and 0 bases at J, with 9 bases between the two ends. This CDR3 has 13 residues. Per the germline V gene, CDR1 is SQVTM and CDR2 is ANQGSEA. The CDR3 region has the DNA TGCAGCGTTGGGGGGCACCTGAACACTGAAGCTTTCTTT. It yields the protein CSVGGHLNTEAFF.

The chain carries TRBV5-4 and TRBJ1-2; a weak D match, TRBD1 (6 bases). Germline V gene lookup returns CDR1 SGHNT and CDR2 YYREEE (reference sequence). The V end was cut by 10 bases, the J end by 5 bases, with 12 bases between. The CDR3 covers 11 residues. CDR3 protein: CALQGKYGYTF. The CDR3 bases are TGTGCCTTACAGGGAAAATATGGCTACACCTTC.

This chain connects TRBV2 to TRBJ2-2; the match to TRBD2 covers 7 bases. This CDR3 has 16 amino acids. CDR1 SNHLY and CDR2 FYNNEI come from the germline V gene. Trimming at V came to 9 bases and at J to 2 bases, leaving 12 bases not matched to a gene. CDR3 bases: TGTGCCAGGGGGGGGTTTGTAGCGGACAACACCGGGGAGCTGTTTTTT. Its protein product is CARGGFVADNTGELFF.

This clone has more than one count but fewer than ten. This rearrangement joins TRBV19 to TRBJ2-1, with TRBD1 matching 10 bases. The CDR3 extends over 17 amino acids. The V gene's germline CDR1 is LNHDA and CDR2 SQIVND (reference sequence). Trimming at V came to 0 bases and at J to 4 bases, leaving 6 bases not matched to a gene. The CDR3 region is CASSIDRGQGRYNEQFF. As DNA, the CDR3 is TGTGCCAGTAGTATAGATCGGGGACAGGGGCGTTACAATGAGCAGTTCTTC.

The chain uses TRBV7-9 and TRBJ2-5; D is undetermined. V shed 3 bases and J shed 1 base, with 9 bases lying between them. The germline CDR1 and CDR2 sequences are SEHNR and FQNEAQ (reference sequence). The CDR3 is 14 residues long. CDR3 sequence reads: CASSLHSIQETQYF. CDR3 DNA: TGTGCCAGCAGCTTGCACAGCATCCAAGAGACCCAGTACTTC.

The chain joins TRBV30 to TRBJ1-6; D gene ambiguous. The CDR3 is 11 amino acids. CDR1 and CDR2 from the germline V gene are GTSNPN and SVGIG (reference sequence). V lost 3 bases and J 7 bases, leaving 4 bases between the germline ends. In DNA form, the CDR3 reads TGTGCCTGGAGCCTAAATTCACCCCTCCACTTT. Its translation: CAWSLNSPLHF.

This sequence joins TRBV10-3 and TRBJ2-2; D gene uncertain. CDR3 length: 12 amino acids. CDR1 is ENHRY and CDR2 is SYGVKD in the germline V gene. The germline V and J ends were trimmed by 11 bases and 6 bases, with 13 bases remaining between them. CDR3 in amino acids: CAPPSSAGELFF. In nucleotides, the CDR3 is TGTGCCCCGCCCTCGAGCGCCGGGGAGCTGTTTTTT.

This clone was detected only a few times. The chain links TRBV5-1 to TRBJ2-7, with D possibly being TRBD2 (6 bases). CDR3 size: 14 residues. The germline gives CDR1 SGHRS, CDR2 YFSETQ. The V gene lost 0 bases and the J gene lost 3 bases, with 10 bases spanning the gap. CDR3 in amino acids: CASSLGEAFYEQYF. The CDR3 DNA follows: TGCGCCAGCAGCTTGGGGGAGGCCTTCTACGAGCAGTACTTC. The variable domain in full, completed from reference TRBV5-1 and TRBJ2-7, reads KAGVTQTPRYLIKTRGQQVTLSCSPISGHRSVSWYQQTPGQGLQFLFEYFSETQRNKGNFPGRFSGRQFSNSRSEMNVSTLELGDSALYLCASSLGEAFYEQYFGPGTRLTVT.

This clone was detected a few times. The chain employs TRBV19 and TRBJ2-3, with TRBD2 matching 12 bases. The CDR3 is 15 residues long. The junction had 3 bases not matched to a gene; V was cut back by 8 bases and J by 0 bases. CDR1 and CDR2 from the germline V gene are LNHDA and SQIVND (reference sequence). CDR3 region: CASRLAGASTDTQYF. CDR3 DNA: TGTGCCAGTCGACTAGCGGGGGCCAGCACAGATACGCAGTATTTT.

The sample holds a few counts of this clone. The chain employs TRBV28 and TRBJ1-5; 10 positions agree with TRBD1. Germline CDR1 is MDHEN and CDR2 is SYDVKM. The CDR3 length is 16 residues. V lost 10 bases and J lost 1; bases outside the gene matches: 10. In DNA form, the CDR3 reads TGTGCCATAAGCCGATCGGGACAGGGGAGCAATCAGCCCCAGCATTTT. Amino acids: CAISRSGQGSNQPQHF. The whole variable domain, filled in from reference TRBV28 and TRBJ1-5, reads DVKVTQSSRYLVKRTGEKVFLECVQDMDHENMFWYRQDPGLGLRLIYFSYDVKMKEKGDIPEGYSVSREKKERFSLILESASTNQTSMYLCAISRSGQGSNQPQHFGDGTRLSIL.

The chain has TRBV7-9 and TRBJ1-1; the D gene is possibly TRBD1 (5 bases). V lost 5 bases, J lost 4 bases, and 5 bases lay in between. CDR3 length: 11 amino acids. CDR1 SEHNR and CDR2 FQNEAQ come from the germline V gene (reference sequence). The CDR3 region is CASSQGTEAFF. CDR3 in DNA: TGTGCCAGCAGCCAGGGCACTGAAGCTTTCTTT.

V and J are TRBV9 and TRBJ2-3; tentatively, D is TRBD2 (6 bases). CDR1 and CDR2 (germline): SGDLS, YYNGEE. V lost 3 bases to trimming and J lost 4 bases, with 18 bases between them. This CDR3 contains 16 residues. This chain's CDR3 is CASSDHPGDGPDTQYF. DNA of the CDR3: TGTGCCAGCAGCGACCACCCGGGGGATGGGCCAGATACGCAGTATTTT. The full variable domain, in which reference TRBV9 and TRBJ2-3 provide the parts outside the CDR3, is DSGVTQTPKHLITATGQRVTLRCSPRSGDLSVYWYQQSLDQGLQFLIQYYNGEERAKGNILERFSAQQFPDLHSELNLSSLELGDSALYFCASSDHPGDGPDTQYFGPGTRLTVL.

This chain uses TRBV9 with TRBJ1-3; tentatively, D is TRBD1 (5 bases). This CDR3 is built from 13 residues. Trimming left V 1 base short and J 5 bases short, with 7 bases between. Germline assignment: CDR1 SGDLS and CDR2 YYNGEE. CDR3 amino acids: CASSVQGRNTIYF. The CDR3 DNA reads TGTGCCAGCAGCGTACAGGGCCGAAACACCATATATTTT.

In its sample, this clone ranks as medium-sized. J is TRBJ1-4 and V is TRBV2; TRBD1 might be the D (6 bases). The germline V and J ends were trimmed by 4 bases and 10 bases, with 16 bases remaining between them. The CDR3 sequence is 14 residues long. Germline V gives CDR1 SNHLY, CDR2 FYNNEI. In DNA form, the CDR3 reads TGTGCCAGCAGTGGGACGGTTGGACAGCGAAAACTGTTTTTT. It codes for CASSGTVGQRKLFF.

This clone turned up a few times. The chain carries TRBV11-1 and TRBJ2-1; 14 bases are a match to TRBD2. Germline V gene sequence: CDR1 SGHAT, CDR2 FQDESV (reference sequence). The V gene end was trimmed by 5 bases and the J gene end by 5 bases; junction bases not matched to a gene: 5. This CDR3 has 16 residues. The CDR3 is CASSQLGLAGDNEQFF. The CDR3 DNA is TGTGCCAGCAGCCAACTGGGACTAGCGGGGGACAATGAGCAGTTCTTC.

This clone was seen only a few times. The J gene is TRBJ2-5, the V gene TRBV11-3; D is perhaps TRBD1 (6 bases). CDR1 and CDR2 from the germline V gene are SGHNT and YENEEA. The CDR3 loop spans 15 amino acids. V was trimmed by 1 base and J by 2 bases, leaving 11 bases between them. CDR3 DNA sequence: TGTGCCAGCAGCTTAGGAAATACAGGGCAAGAGACCCAGTACTTC. Encoded protein: CASSLGNTGQETQYF.

The chain joins TRBV7-2 to TRBJ2-5, with TRBD1 matching over 11 bases. Germline-derived CDR1 and CDR2 are SGHTA and FQGNSA. This CDR3 is 16 amino acids long. V lost 4 bases, J lost 5 bases, and 9 bases stayed unmatched. CDR3 amino acids: CASSSPDRGRVETQYF. The CDR3 coding sequence is TGTGCCAGCAGCTCGCCGGACAGGGGGCGGGTGGAGACCCAGTACTTC.

The chain links TRBV25-1 to TRBJ2-6, with 8 bases matching TRBD1. The CDR3 spans 18 residues. Germline assignment: CDR1 MGHDK and CDR2 SYGVNS. The J segment lost 0 bases and the V segment lost 4 bases, leaving 8 bases of the junction unmatched. As DNA, the CDR3 is TGTGCCAGCAGTGGGACATGGACAGGGAGCTCTGGGGCCAACGTCCTGACTTTC. This sequence encodes CASSGTWTGSSGANVLTF.

This sequence joins TRBV7-9 and TRBJ1-2; D ambiguous. V was pared by 5 bases and J by 6 bases, with 10 bases between. Germline V gene lookup returns CDR1 SEHNR and CDR2 FQNEAQ (reference sequence). The CDR3 is 12 amino acids. Here the CDR3 DNA reads TGTGCCAGCAGCCTTATACGGGATGGCTACACCTTC. Translating it yields CASSLIRDGYTF.

Only one count was recorded for this clone. The chain couples TRBV10-1 to TRBJ2-7; TRBD1 aligns across 9 bases. The junction had 6 bases not matched to a gene; V was cut back by 2 bases and J by 4 bases. Germline V gene sequence: CDR1 WNHNN, CDR2 SYGVQD (reference sequence). The CDR3 has 15 residues. The CDR3 DNA sequence: TGCGCCAGCAGTGAGAATATGGGACAGGGATACGAGCAGTACTTC. This codes for CASSENMGQGYEQYF.

The V and J genes are TRBV6-1 and TRBJ2-5; the match to TRBD2 covers 11 bases. V lost 10 bases and J lost 4; bases outside the gene matches: 8. The CDR3 has 14 residues. In germline, CDR1 is MNHNS, CDR2 SASEGT. CDR3 in amino acids: CATRLAGRLETQYF. The CDR3, as DNA: TGTGCCACCCGACTAGCGGGGCGTCTAGAGACCCAGTACTTC.

This clone came up once. The genes are TRBV6-5 and TRBJ2-5; 7 bases align to TRBD1. The better agreement between TRBJ2-7 and the DNA end casts doubt on the J call. CDR1 is MNHEY and CDR2 is SVGAGI in the germline V gene. CDR3 length: 14 residues. The CDR3 is CASSLGGSAIEQYF. CDR3 in DNA: TGTGCCAGCAGTCTAGGGGGCTCGGCTATCGAGCAGTACTTC.

This clone was picked up a small number of times. The genes are TRBV15 and TRBJ1-5; no firm D call. This CDR3 comprises 14 residues. V gave up 4 bases and J gave up 2 bases, with 9 bases separating them. The germline V gene has CDR1 LNHNV and CDR2 YYDKDF (reference sequence). The CDR3 sequence: CATSINSRNQPQHF. The CDR3, as DNA: TGTGCCACCAGCATTAACAGCCGCAATCAGCCCCAGCATTTT. The variable domain in full, completed from reference TRBV15 and TRBJ1-5, reads DAMVIQNPRYQVTQFGKPVTLSCSQTLNHNVMYWYQQKSSQAPKLLFHYYDKDFNNEADTPDNFQSRRPNTSFCFLDIRSPGLGDTAMYLCATSINSRNQPQHFGDGTRLSIL.

In its sample, this clone was seen a few times. The J gene is TRBJ1-1, the V gene TRBV13; D call uncertain. CDR3 length: 13 amino acids. Trimming shortened V by 4 bases and J by 6 bases, and 12 bases separated the two germline ends. CDR1 is PRHDT and CDR2 is FYEKMQ in the germline V gene (reference sequence). In DNA, the CDR3 is TGTGCCAGCAGCTCAAGCAGGAAGCCTGAAGCTTTCTTT. Its translation is CASSSSRKPEAFF.

The J gene is TRBJ2-2, the V gene TRBV4-1, with 7 bases lining up with TRBD1. The length of the CDR3 is 15 residues. Trimming at V came to 3 bases and at J to 6 bases, leaving 7 bases not matched to a gene. Germline V gene data show CDR1 as MGHRA and CDR2 as YSYEKL. The CDR3 sequence: CASSHRDRQSGELFF. CDR3 coding DNA: TGCGCCAGCAGCCATAGGGACAGACAGTCCGGGGAGCTGTTTTTT.

In its sample, this clone was seen once. CDR3: CASTTGTGGGGQYF. For the CDR3, the DNA is TGTGCCAGCACCACCGGGACAGGGGGAGGAGGGCAGTACTTC. This chain uses TRBV7-9 with TRBJ2-7; 11 nucleotides align to TRBD1. V was pared by 7 bases and J by 9 bases, with 11 bases of the junction left unmatched. Germline-derived CDR1 and CDR2 are SEHNR and FQNEAQ (reference sequence). The CDR3 loop spans 14 amino acids.

The genes are TRBV5-1 and TRBJ2-1, with unresolved D. Trimming cost V 0 bases and J 7 bases, with 14 bases left between them. The CDR3 loop spans 15 amino acids. Germline lookup yields CDR1 SGHRS and CDR2 YFSETQ. CDR3 sequence (DNA): TGCGCCAGCAGCTTGGACAGCCAAATTTCTAATGAGCAGTTCTTC. Amino acids: CASSLDSQISNEQFF. Drawing the rest from reference TRBV5-1 and TRBJ2-1, the complete variable domain is KAGVTQTPRYLIKTRGQQVTLSCSPISGHRSVSWYQQTPGQGLQFLFEYFSETQRNKGNFPGRFSGRQFSNSRSEMNVSTLELGDSALYLCASSLDSQISNEQFFGPGTRLTVL.

The count of this clone is one. V is TRBV7-9 and J is TRBJ1-1; D is unclear. The CDR3 length is 13 residues. The germline CDR1 and CDR2 sequences are SEHNR and FQNEAQ (reference sequence). The V end was cut by 11 bases, the J end by 1 base, with 14 bases between. The CDR3 sequence is CAGAQGANTEAFF. CDR3 nucleotide sequence: TGTGCCGGAGCCCAAGGCGCGAACACTGAAGCTTTCTTT.